The 32 T cell receptor beta chains below come from one sample, sequenced in a study of spatial heterogeneity in lung cancer. Notes on the study in general: Higher tumor mutation counts went along with higher counts of expanded intratumoral alpha and beta TCRs.

Time point of the sample: sample taken at primary tumor resection. Antigen specificity for these receptors is unknown. Each CDR3 protein is one row after TCRdb ran MiXCR on the 5' RACE reads. The profile shows about 16,000 distinct CDR3 sequences, roughly 5% of them singletons. The specimen comprised lung tumor tissue, sampled at surgery. The receptors stem from a female donor with early-stage non-small cell lung cancer.

This clonotype was observed at least ten times. With the library built for alpha chains, this beta chain is off target and its frequency is not meaningful. The CDR3 DNA follows: TGTGCCAGCAGCTTAGGTACAAAGGTCTATGGCTACACCTTC. Protein sequence: CASSLGTKVYGYTF. The chain is built from TRBV7-8 and TRBJ1-2; the D is unclear. V gave up 1 base and J gave up 4 bases, with 10 bases separating them. CDR1 is SGHVS, CDR2 FQNEAQ, per germline. The CDR3 totals 14 residues.

Sample share makes this clonotype medium-sized. In a library made to pick up alpha chains, this beta chain is a stray read with a size that means little. The chain carries TRBV7-8 and TRBJ1-6; D unresolved. Germline CDR1 SGHVS, CDR2 FQNEAQ. V was cut by 4 bases and J by 9 bases, with 10 bases left in between. The CDR3 is 13 residues long. CDR3 residues: CASSSGRISPLHF. Here the CDR3 DNA reads TGTGCCAGCAGCTCGGGTCGTATTTCACCCCTCCACTTT. The variable domain in full, completed from reference TRBV7-8 and TRBJ1-6, reads GAGVSQSPRYKVAKRGQDVALRCDPISGHVSLFWYQQALGQGPEFLTYFQNEAQLDKSGLPSDRFFAERPEGSVSTLKIQRTQQEDSAVYLCASSSGRISPLHFGNGTRLTVT.

With regard to this clonotype: This beta chain turned up in a library designed for alpha chains; as an off-target read, its abundance says little. The genes are TRBV28 and TRBJ2-7; TRBD1 matches 11 bases. V trimming: 1 base; J trimming: 4 bases; junction bases outside the gene matches: 9. The CDR3 covers 17 residues. Looked up from germline, CDR1 is MDHEN and CDR2 is SYDVKM. The CDR3 is CASSLSTFGTGGYEQYF. CDR3 sequence (DNA): TGTGCCAGCAGTTTATCCACTTTTGGGACAGGGGGTTACGAGCAGTACTTC.

This clonotype is medium-sized (0.01 to 0.1%). This beta chain is off target for a library built for alpha chains, so its abundance means little. This chain connects TRBV7-9 to TRBJ1-1; D is possibly TRBD1 (6 bases). The V and J ends lost 5 bases and 5 bases respectively, with 9 bases between them. Germline V gene data show CDR1 as SEHNR and CDR2 as FQNEAQ (reference sequence). There are 12 residues in the CDR3. CDR3 region: CASSITGTEAFF. DNA of the CDR3: TGTGCCAGCAGCATAACAGGGACTGAAGCTTTCTTT.

This clonotype was seen only a few times. The library was built for alpha chains, so this beta chain is an off-target read and its size means little. The genes are TRBV3-1 and TRBJ2-3; D is ambiguous. Trimming stripped 4 bases from V and 0 bases from J, with 8 bases between. Per germline, CDR1 LGHDT and CDR2 YNNKEL (reference sequence). The CDR3 is 14 amino acids. As DNA, the CDR3 is TGTGCCAGCAGCCCCCTTGCCAGCACAGATACGCAGTATTTT. Its protein is CASSPLASTDTQYF.

A remark on this clonotype: This beta chain was picked up by a library intended for alpha chains and is off target, so its count carries little meaning. The gene calls are TRBV20-1 and TRBJ2-1; D unresolved. Germline loops: CDR1 DFQATT, CDR2 SNEGSKA (reference sequence). The germline V and J ends were trimmed by 3 bases and 0 bases, with 12 bases remaining between them. The CDR3 consists of 15 residues. CDR3 protein: CSASALRSSYNEQFF. In DNA, the CDR3 is TGCAGTGCTAGCGCCCTTCGAAGCTCCTACAATGAGCAGTTCTTC.

This clonotype was seen only a few times. The library was designed around alpha chains, so this beta chain is a stray read whose abundance carries little weight. The chain carries TRBV7-9 and TRBJ2-7, with TRBD1 identical over 8 bases. Germline-derived CDR1 and CDR2 are SEHNR and FQNEAQ (reference sequence). The CDR3 is made up of 15 amino acids. V shed 4 bases and J 2 bases; nucleotides not matched to a gene: 7. The CDR3 region has the DNA TGTGCCAGCAGCTACCCCGGGACAGGTGCCTACGAGCAGTACTTC. It yields the protein CASSYPGTGAYEQYF.

This clonotype is medium-sized within its sample. The library was built for alpha chains, so this beta chain is an off-target read and its size means little. The chain employs TRBV4-1 and TRBJ2-7; unclear D gene. The CDR3 spans 13 residues. Trimming took 0 bases from V and 7 from J, leaving 10 bases between them. CDR1 and CDR2 from the germline V gene are MGHRA and YSYEKL. The CDR3 nucleotides read TGCGCCAGCAGCCAAGATCAATCGCGAGAGCAGTACTTC. Its protein is CASSQDQSREQYF.

Regarding this clonotype: This beta chain is a stray read from a library made for alpha chains; its abundance is not meaningful. The rearrangement uses TRBV5-1 and TRBJ2-3; D uncertain. The CDR3 is 14 amino acids. CDR1 SGHRS and CDR2 YFSETQ come from the germline V gene. With 7 bases removed from V and 6 bases from J, the gap between germline ends came to 18 bases. The CDR3: CASSPRSGADTQYF. For the CDR3, the DNA is TGCGCCAGCTCCCCCAGGTCCGGTGCGGATACGCAGTATTTT.

This clonotype was counted many times. This beta chain appears as a stray read in a library generated for alpha chains; its size is not informative. This chain links TRBV20-1 with TRBJ2-1, with 9 bases identical to TRBD2. Germline values: CDR1 DFQATT, CDR2 SNEGSKA (reference sequence). The ends lost 6 bases at V and 8 bases at J; junction bases unmatched: 8. This CDR3 comprises 13 residues. The CDR3 protein is CSAWGSGSYEQFF. The DNA for the CDR3 is TGCAGTGCCTGGGGTAGCGGGAGCTATGAGCAGTTCTTC.

This clonotype was observed at least ten times. This beta chain came through as a stray read in a library set up for alpha chains, and its size says little. V is TRBV5-1 and J is TRBJ1-2; no clear D. CDR1 and CDR2 from the germline V gene are SGHRS and YFSETQ. CDR3 size: 13 residues. Trimming stripped 0 bases from V and 3 bases from J, with 6 bases between. DNA of the CDR3: TGCGCCAGCAGCTTGGCCGGTGACTATGGCTACACCTTC. The encoded protein is CASSLAGDYGYTF.

This clonotype is termed medium-sized. Within a library made for alpha chains, this beta chain is off target, and its count is uninformative. J is TRBJ2-5 and V is TRBV10-3, with D hard to call. This CDR3 spans 11 amino acids. V shed 2 bases and J shed 2 bases, with 0 bases lying between them. Germline V CDR1 and CDR2: ENHRY, SYGVKD. The CDR3 nucleotides are TGTGCCATCAGTGAGCAAGAGACCCAGTACTTC. Amino acids: CAISEQETQYF.

This clonotype has at least ten counts. As an off-target read in a library built for alpha chains, this beta chain has a frequency of little significance. The chain combines TRBV10-3 with TRBJ2-5, with 7 bases identical to TRBD1. CDR1 and CDR2 from the germline V gene are ENHRY and SYGVKD. CDR3 length equals 15 residues. The V and J ends lost 0 bases and 4 bases, in that order; junction bases with no gene match: 5. CDR3 sequence: CAISESRTGGETQYF. The CDR3 DNA follows: TGTGCCATCAGTGAGTCGCGGACAGGCGGAGAGACCCAGTACTTC.

This clonotype has at least ten counts. A library prepared for alpha chains yielded this beta chain as an off-target read; its size is of little meaning. CDR3 protein: CASSLRVNQPQHF. The CDR3 nucleotides are TGTGCCAGCAGCTTAAGGGTAAATCAGCCCCAGCATTTT. This chain connects TRBV7-2 to TRBJ1-5; D is unclear. Trimming took off 2 bases at V and 4 bases at J, with 6 bases between the two ends. From germline, CDR1 is SGHTA and CDR2 FQGNSA. The CDR3 has 13 residues.

This clonotype was observed a few times. This beta chain appears as a stray read in a library generated for alpha chains; its size is not informative. The gene calls are TRBV3-1 and TRBJ1-1; D is possibly TRBD1 (5 bases). V was cut by 3 bases and J by 2 bases, with 7 bases left in between. The CDR3 runs 13 residues. Germline V CDR1 and CDR2: LGHDT, YNNKEL (reference sequence). CDR3 in DNA: TGTGCCAGCAGCCACGGGACCAACACTGAAGCTTTCTTT. It specifies CASSHGTNTEAFF.

Of note for this clonotype: Because this beta chain is a stray read in a library intended to capture alpha chains, its abundance should not be given much weight. The chain uses TRBV2 and TRBJ2-2; D is ambiguous. This CDR3 has 18 residues. The V gene lost 0 bases and the J gene lost 0 bases, with 14 bases spanning the gap. Germline V gene sequence: CDR1 SNHLY, CDR2 FYNNEI. The CDR3 bases are TGTGCCAGCAGTGAAGCGCCCCCGGTATTCGCGAACACCGGGGAGCTGTTTTTT. It codes for CASSEAPPVFANTGELFF.

Concerning this clonotype: A library prepared for alpha chains yielded this beta chain as an off-target read; its size is of little meaning. J is TRBJ1-1 and V is TRBV28; no reliable D call. Germline V gene lookup returns CDR1 MDHEN and CDR2 SYDVKM. V was clipped by 7 bases and J by 8 bases, with 14 bases between them. The CDR3 length is 12 residues. CDR3 residues: CASTEIPGEAFF. The CDR3 DNA sequence: TGTGCCAGCACTGAAATTCCAGGCGAAGCTTTCTTT.

Comments on this clonotype: The size of this beta chain means little, since it is a stray read in a library made for alpha chains. This chain links TRBV19 with TRBJ2-3; 8 nucleotides agree with TRBD2. With V trimmed by 4 bases and J by 2 bases, 5 bases remained unmatched. The CDR3 totals 15 residues. The germline CDR1 and CDR2 sequences are LNHDA and SQIVND (reference sequence). The CDR3 sequence is CASSTRGRITDTQYF. The CDR3 region has the DNA TGTGCCAGTAGTACTCGCGGGAGGATCACAGATACGCAGTATTTT.

Ten or more counts support this clonotype. This beta chain slipped into a library made for alpha chains as a stray read, so its size is not meaningful. The V call is TRBV9, the J call TRBJ2-6, with D tentatively TRBD2 (5 bases). The V end lost 5 bases, the J end lost 4 bases, and 13 bases lay between the germline ends. The CDR3 length is 15 residues. Germline V gene data show CDR1 as SGDLS and CDR2 as YYNGEE. The DNA for the CDR3 is TGTGCCAGCAGAGAAGGGAGATCCGGGGCCAACGTCCTGACTTTC. Its translation is CASREGRSGANVLTF.

The sample holds many counts of this clonotype. This beta chain turned up in a library designed for alpha chains; as an off-target read, its abundance says little. The rearrangement links TRBV4-2 to TRBJ2-1; D is possibly TRBD1 (5 bases). This CDR3 has 15 amino acids. V dropped 0 bases and J dropped 2 bases, with 8 bases sitting between them. In germline, CDR1 is LGHNA, CDR2 YNFKEQ. CDR3 bases: TGTGCCAGCAGCCAAGACCAGGGTCCCTACAATGAGCAGTTCTTC. Translation gives CASSQDQGPYNEQFF.

This clonotype was recorded many times. This beta chain is a stray sequence in a library constructed for alpha chains; its clone size is not meaningful. The V and J genes are TRBV12-3 or TRBV12-4 and TRBJ1-2; D unresolved. With 5 bases removed from V and 0 bases from J, the gap between germline ends came to 7 bases. The CDR3 covers 13 residues. The CDR3 DNA reads as TGTGCCAGCAGTAATAACCCTAACTATGGCTACACCTTC. Its translation is CASSNNPNYGYTF.

This clonotype was observed at least ten times. This beta chain lies outside the target of a library built for alpha chains; its clone size means little. The chain joins TRBV27 to TRBJ2-5, with 9 bases identical to TRBD2. Germline values: CDR1 MNHEY, CDR2 SMNVEV (reference sequence). The CDR3 is 15 residues long. Unmatched junction bases numbered 9, after V lost 5 bases and J lost 5 bases. The CDR3 here is CASSPTLAGSETQYF. CDR3 coding DNA: TGTGCCAGCAGTCCCACGCTAGCGGGAAGCGAGACCCAGTACTTC.

This clonotype came up many times. A library made for alpha chains picked up this beta chain off target, so its size means little. The chain carries TRBV5-1 and TRBJ1-4; possibly TRBD1 for D (5 bases). Germline loops: CDR1 SGHRS, CDR2 YFSETQ. V was pared by 7 bases and J by 4 bases, with 17 bases between. The CDR3 has 15 residues. CDR3 protein: CASRSRAGSNEKLFF. In nucleotides, the CDR3 is TGCGCCAGCCGGTCCCGGGCAGGGAGTAATGAAAAACTGTTTTTT.

This clonotype was observed many times. In a library made to pick up alpha chains, this beta chain is a stray read with a size that means little. The rearrangement joins TRBV7-2 to TRBJ2-3; D may be TRBD2 (5 bases). Germline assignment: CDR1 SGHTA and CDR2 FQGNSA. The CDR3 spans 16 residues. The V gene lost 5 bases and the J gene lost 1 base, with 16 bases spanning the gap. CDR3 in DNA: TGTGCCAGCAGCACCCACGCCGGGATGCGCACAGATACGCAGTATTTT. It is translated as CASSTHAGMRTDTQYF.

In its sample, this clonotype was seen a few times. The library was designed around alpha chains, so this beta chain is a stray read whose abundance carries little weight. The chain has TRBV5-4 and TRBJ2-7, with D possibly matching TRBD2 (5 bases). CDR1 is SGHNT and CDR2 is YYREEE in the germline V gene (reference sequence). CDR3 length equals 15 residues. Trimming took off 0 bases at V and 2 bases at J, with 12 bases between the two ends. The CDR3 bases are TGTGCCAGCAGCTTGGAGCTAGCTCCTACCTACGAGCAGTACTTC. Amino acid sequence: CASSLELAPTYEQYF.

This clonotype was counted ten times or more. The size of this beta chain means little, since it is a stray read in a library made for alpha chains. The chain has TRBV7-9 and TRBJ2-5; 8 bases match TRBD1. Germline CDR1 is SEHNR and CDR2 is FQNEAQ (reference sequence). This CDR3 spans 15 amino acids. Trimming at V came to 5 bases and at J to 7 bases, leaving 12 bases not matched to a gene. The CDR3 reads CASSPRRTGWGTQYF. In DNA form, the CDR3 reads TGTGCCAGCAGCCCCCGCCGGACAGGGTGGGGGACCCAGTACTTC.

This clonotype has ten or more counts. This beta chain was picked up by a library intended for alpha chains and is off target, so its count carries little meaning. The V call is TRBV12-3 or TRBV12-4, the J call TRBJ1-2; D is ambiguous. This CDR3 has 12 residues. Trimming took off 6 bases at V and 5 bases at J, with 10 bases between the two ends. CDR3 nucleotide sequence: TGTGCCAGCAGCCCTCGGGGATATGGCTACACCTTC. Translation: CASSPRGYGYTF.

This clonotype is medium-sized within its sample. This beta chain is an off-target read within a library intended for alpha chains, so its frequency means little. V and J are TRBV27 and TRBJ1-1, with TRBD1 as a possible D gene (5 bases). There are 15 residues in the CDR3. Germline V lookup: CDR1 MNHEY, CDR2 SMNVEV (reference sequence). The V gene lost 5 bases and the J gene lost 6 bases, with 19 bases spanning the gap. CDR3 sequence reads: CASSPLGQDSAEAFF. The CDR3 DNA reads TGTGCCAGCAGTCCCCTCGGACAAGACTCCGCTGAAGCTTTCTTT.

This clonotype has ten or more counts. Because the library targeted alpha chains, this beta chain is an off-target read whose size means little. The chain couples TRBV20-1 to TRBJ2-3; unclear D gene. Germline V lookup: CDR1 DFQATT, CDR2 SNEGSKA (reference sequence). This CDR3 spans 12 amino acids. With 5 bases removed from V and 0 bases from J, the gap between germline ends came to 6 bases. CDR3 DNA sequence: TGCAGTGCTTTGCGGAGCACAGATACGCAGTATTTT. Its translation: CSALRSTDTQYF.

In its sample, this clonotype was seen many times. For a library built for alpha chains, this beta chain is a stray read; little rests on its size. V and J are TRBV3-1 and TRBJ1-4, with D uncertain. The CDR3 is made up of 13 amino acids. Trimming removed 9 bases from V and 0 bases from J, with 8 bases in between. Germline CDR1 and CDR2: LGHDT and YNNKEL (reference sequence). The CDR3 sequence is CASQHSTNEKLFF. CDR3 nucleotide sequence: TGTGCCAGTCAGCATTCAACTAATGAAAAACTGTTTTTT.

The sample holds many counts of this clonotype. Because the library targeted alpha chains, this beta chain is an off-target read whose size means little. The chain uses TRBV6-6 and TRBJ2-3; D could derive from TRBD1 or TRBD2 (7 bases each). V gave up 7 bases and J gave up 1 base, with 15 bases separating them. This CDR3 contains 15 residues. Germline values: CDR1 MNHNY, CDR2 SVGAGI (reference sequence). CDR3 sequence: CASIPGGGGTDTQYF. As DNA, the CDR3 is TGTGCCAGCATCCCAGGGGGAGGGGGCACAGATACGCAGTATTTT.

A word on this clonotype: The junction shows a germline mismatch at one end, possibly a read error. A library prepared for alpha chains yielded this beta chain as an off-target read; its size is of little meaning. The gene calls are TRBV7-7 and TRBJ1-1, with 7 bases fitting TRBD1. The CDR3 is 15 amino acids. Looked up from germline, CDR1 is SSHAT and CDR2 is FNYEAQ (reference sequence). The CDR3 DNA is TGTGCTAGCAGCCCACCGGGGACAGAGAACACTGAAGCTTTCTTT. Protein: CASSPPGTENTEAFF.